This paragraph covers one T cell receptor (beta chain) sequence. Its antigen remains unknown. A second about 7 to 12 cycle PCR used barcoded and J-beta primers. TCRdb ran MiXCR on the 5' RACE reads and lists one entry per CDR3 protein. The sample lists fewer than 700,000 distinct CDR3 sequences, roughly 41% occurring once. Between the trimmed V and J ends, which lost 5 bases and 1 base, there was a span of 9 bases. Germline loops: CDR1 SGHVS, CDR2 FNYEAQ. This CDR3 has 15 amino acids. The data are from a study of blood T cells in healthy people across ages. Study conclusions and caveats: Long-lived donors carried more naive CD4+ cells and greater diversity than aged donors. Per-million-T-cell TCR beta diversity fell roughly linearly with age. Not knowing donor CMV status may have confounded expanded clonotype changes.

Each sample used at least 7 million PBMCs. The sequenced sample was blood. This TCR came from an older man in good health. The gene calls are TRBV7-6 and TRBJ2-6; the D gene is possibly TRBD2 (6 bases). CDR3 protein: CASSPAGSGANVLTF. The CDR3 nucleotides are TGTGCCAGCAGCCCGGCGGGGTCTGGGGCCAACGTCCTGACTTTC. Filled out from reference TRBV7-6 and TRBJ2-6, the complete variable domain reads GAGVSQSPRYKVTKRGQDVALRCDPISGHVSLYWYRQALGQGPEFLTYFNYEAQQDKSGLPNDRFSAERPEGSISTLTIQRTEQRDSAMYRCASSPAGSGANVLTFGAGSRLTVL.